These 30 T cell receptor beta chains share one sample of origin, sequenced in a study of blood T cell repertoires in COVID-19. The table came from immunoSEQ multiplex PCR; TCRdb's copy has only in-frame clones and leaves some out. The sample lists more than 85,000 clones, about 71% occurring once. The sample taken for sequencing was peripheral blood. Receptors were obtained from a woman aged 45-60 years with acute or convalescent COVID-19.

The chain employs TRBV2 and TRBJ2-3, with TRBD2 identical over 9 bases. The CDR3 runs 15 residues. The J segment lost 8 bases and the V segment lost 5 bases, leaving 11 bases of the junction unmatched. Germline CDR1 is SNHLY and CDR2 is FYNNEI. As DNA, the CDR3 is TGTGCCAGCAGTCCACGGACTAGCGTTCGGGTTACGCAGTATTTT. Its protein product is CASSPRTSVRVTQYF.

The chain combines TRBV3-1 (or the pseudogene TRBV3-2) with TRBJ2-3; 9 bases match TRBD2. CDR3 size: 15 residues. J gave up 5 bases and V 8 bases, and 11 bases lay outside the gene matches. Germline V gives CDR1 LGHDT, CDR2 YNNKEL (reference sequence). For the CDR3, the DNA is TGTGCCAGCGCCTATCGGCGGGGGGGGGTAGATACGCAGTATTTT. Encoded protein: CASAYRRGGVDTQYF.

The chain recombines TRBV10-3 with TRBJ1-1, with D perhaps matching TRBD1 (5 bases). Trimming took off 0 bases at V and 0 bases at J, with 8 bases between the two ends. The germline V gene encodes CDR1 ENHRY and CDR2 SYGVKD. This CDR3 has 15 residues. CDR3 coding DNA: TGTGCCATCAGTGAGTCCGGACAACTGAACACTGAAGCTTTCTTT. This encodes CAISESGQLNTEAFF.

The genes are TRBV7-2 and TRBJ1-2; D is unclear. Trimming removed 1 base at V and 4 bases at J, with 10 bases between. CDR3 size: 14 residues. CDR1 and CDR2 (germline): SGHTA, FQGNSA. The CDR3 bases are TGTGCCAGCAGCTTAGACGGAGAGCCCTATGGCTACACCTTC. Protein product: CASSLDGEPYGYTF.

The chain recombines TRBV19 with TRBJ1-6, with 9 bases lining up with TRBD1. There are 17 residues in the CDR3. With 5 bases clipped from V and 3 bases from J, the junction kept 8 bases outside the gene matches. From germline, CDR1 is LNHDA and CDR2 SQIVND (reference sequence). The CDR3 region is CASSRDREVYYNSPLHF. The CDR3 DNA follows: TGTGCCAGTAGTCGGGACAGGGAAGTATACTATAATTCACCCCTCCACTTT.

V and J are TRBV6-5 and TRBJ2-7, with 7 positions matching TRBD1. Germline-derived CDR1 and CDR2 are MNHEY and SVGAGI. This CDR3 is built from 15 residues. The ends lost 0 bases at V and 1 base at J; junction bases unmatched: 3. CDR3 loop: CASSYSSRGSYEQYF. The CDR3 DNA reads TGTGCCAGCAGTTACTCGAGCAGGGGGTCCTACGAGCAGTACTTC.

The count of this clone is one. This clone may be a read error of a much larger clone one base away. This chain links TRBV9 with TRBJ1-1; the D gene is possibly TRBD1 (5 bases). The CDR3 is 13 amino acids. The V end lost 4 bases, the J end lost 0 bases, and 7 bases lay between the germline ends. Germline CDR1 and CDR2: SGDLS and YYNGEE. The CDR3, as DNA: TGTGCCAGCAGCACGACAGTGAACACTGAAGCTTTCTTT. Its translation is CASSTTVNTEAFF.

The rearrangement joins TRBV18 to TRBJ2-5; D might be TRBD2 (7 bases). This CDR3 has 15 residues. V was shortened by 4 bases and J by 5 bases, with 17 bases between the two germline ends. The germline V gene encodes CDR1 KGHSH and CDR2 LQKENI. CDR3 loop: CASSLTGGIGETQYF. The CDR3 coding sequence is TGTGCCAGCTCACTGACGGGGGGCATCGGGGAGACCCAGTACTTC.

The V and J genes are TRBV27 and TRBJ1-4; the D is unclear. V lost 6 bases, J lost 1 base, and 18 bases lay in between. The CDR3 spans 17 residues. CDR1 is MNHEY and CDR2 is SMNVEV in the germline V gene (reference sequence). The CDR3 nucleotides read TGTGCCAGCAGCCGGAGCTCCGCCCTGGGAACTAATGAAAAACTGTTTTTT. Translated: CASSRSSALGTNEKLFF.

V usage is TRBV11-2 and J usage is TRBJ2-1, with 9 positions matching TRBD2. The junction had 5 bases not matched to a gene; V was cut back by 5 bases and J by 0 bases. Germline assignment: CDR1 SGHAT and CDR2 FQNNGV. The length of the CDR3 is 16 residues. The chain's CDR3 is CASSQRGDSSYNEQFF. CDR3 nucleotides: TGTGCCAGCAGCCAGCGGGGGGATTCCTCCTACAATGAGCAGTTCTTC. The full variable domain, in which reference TRBV11-2 and TRBJ2-1 provide the parts outside the CDR3, is EAGVAQSPRYKIIEKRQSVAFWCNPISGHATLYWYQQILGQGPKLLIQFQNNGVVDDSQLPKDRFSAERLKGVDSTLKIQPAKLEDSAVYLCASSQRGDSSYNEQFFGPGTRLTVL.

This chain joins TRBV2 and TRBJ1-5; D not resolved. Per the germline V gene, CDR1 is SNHLY and CDR2 is FYNNEI. V shed 5 bases and J shed 3 bases, with 11 bases lying between them. The CDR3 has 14 residues. In DNA form, the CDR3 reads TGTGCCAGCAGTTTTGACAAGGTCAATCAGCCCCAGCATTTT. Encoded protein: CASSFDKVNQPQHF.

This clone was recorded a few times. The V call is TRBV19, the J call TRBJ1-2; D unresolved. Germline CDR1 LNHDA, CDR2 SQIVND (reference sequence). The CDR3 is 14 amino acids. V was cut by 7 bases and J by 0 bases, with 12 bases left in between. CDR3 loop: CASTTVTPNYGYTF. CDR3 in DNA: TGTGCCAGTACCACAGTGACGCCTAACTATGGCTACACCTTC.

Here the CDR3 DNA reads TGTGCCAGCAGTACGACCTCCCGGGGTGAGCAGTTCTTC. It yields the protein CASSTTSRGEQFF. The chain uses TRBV6-2 or TRBV6-3 and TRBJ2-1; tentatively, D is TRBD2 (5 bases). V lost 5 bases to trimming and J lost 9 bases, with 14 bases between them. Germline CDR1 MNHEY, CDR2 SVGEGT. The CDR3 is 13 residues long.

This chain uses TRBV5-1 with TRBJ1-1; D uncertain. CDR3 size: 14 residues. The V end lost 5 bases, the J end lost 1 base, and 12 bases lay between the germline ends. Germline CDR1 and CDR2: SGHRS and YFSETQ. Written as DNA, the CDR3 is TGCGCCAGCAGTGCTACTCGGGGGAACACTGAAGCTTTCTTT. As protein: CASSATRGNTEAFF.

This clone was seen a handful of times. This chain joins TRBV28 and TRBJ1-4; D remains ambiguous. V lost 4 bases, J lost 10 bases, and 19 bases lay in between. The CDR3 sequence is 15 residues long. Germline lookup yields CDR1 MDHEN and CDR2 SYDVKM. The CDR3 sequence is CASSSPGIGMGKLFF. In nucleotides, the CDR3 is TGTGCCAGCAGTTCCCCAGGTATTGGTATGGGAAAACTGTTTTTT. Using reference TRBV28 and TRBJ1-4 for the parts outside the CDR3, the full variable domain is DVKVTQSSRYLVKRTGEKVFLECVQDMDHENMFWYRQDPGLGLRLIYFSYDVKMKEKGDIPEGYSVSREKKERFSLILESASTNQTSMYLCASSSPGIGMGKLFFGSGTQLSVL.

V usage is TRBV6-5 and J usage is TRBJ2-3; weak D call: TRBD2 (5 bases). CDR1 is MNHEY and CDR2 is SVGAGI in the germline V gene. Trimming removed 5 bases from V and 6 bases from J, with 12 bases in between. The CDR3 has 13 residues. The chain's CDR3 is CASSQTRGDTQYF. In nucleotides, the CDR3 is TGTGCCAGCAGTCAGACAAGAGGGGATACGCAGTATTTT.

The V gene is TRBV29-1, the J gene TRBJ1-2; TRBD1 agrees at 9 bases. CDR1 SQVTM and CDR2 ANQGSEA come from the germline V gene. Trimming removed 6 bases from V and 7 bases from J; junction bases left unmatched: 6. The CDR3 spans 12 residues. CDR3 sequence (DNA): TGCAGCGTGCTACAGGGGGCAGGTGGCTACACCTTC. This gives the protein CSVLQGAGGYTF.

This clone has only a few counts. This sequence joins TRBV6-6 and TRBJ2-7, with a possible D match to TRBD1 (6 bases). Germline values: CDR1 MNHNY, CDR2 SVGAGI (reference sequence). The length of the CDR3 is 13 residues. With 5 bases removed from V and 3 bases from J, the gap between germline ends came to 11 bases. CDR3 protein: CASSTPDSYEQYF. CDR3 DNA sequence: TGTGCCAGCAGTACCCCGGACAGCTACGAGCAGTACTTC.

The chain joins TRBV10-3 to TRBJ1-2, with 7 bases that match TRBD1. The CDR3 is 13 residues long. Germline V lookup: CDR1 ENHRY, CDR2 SYGVKD. The V segment lost 0 bases and the J segment 6 bases; nucleotides outside the gene matches: 1. The CDR3 DNA is TGTGCCATCAGTGAGTCCGGACAGGATGGCTACACCTTC. Its protein is CAISESGQDGYTF.

Written as DNA, the CDR3 is TGTGCCAGCAGCTTTACTAGCGGGGGCAAAGAGACCCAGTACTTC. It codes for CASSFTSGGKETQYF. The V gene is TRBV7-9, the J gene TRBJ2-5, with TRBD2 matching 11 bases. Germline CDR1 SEHNR, CDR2 FQNEAQ (reference sequence). V trimming: 3 bases; J trimming: 3 bases; junction bases outside the gene matches: 3. The CDR3 contains 15 residues.

This sequence joins TRBV7-2 and TRBJ2-5; TRBD2 is a possible D gene (6 bases). The CDR3 length is 13 residues. Germline CDR1 and CDR2: SGHTA and FQGNSA. V lost 4 bases and J lost 3, with 9 bases in between. The DNA of the CDR3 is TGTGCCAGCAGCTCCCCGGGGGAAGAGACCCAGTACTTC. Translation: CASSSPGEETQYF. Based on the CDR3 plus reference TRBV7-2 and TRBJ2-5, the full variable domain is GAGVSQSPSNKVTEKGKDVELRCDPISGHTALYWYRQSLGQGLEFLIYFQGNSAPDKSGLPSDRFSAERTGGSVSTLTIQRTQQEDSAVYLCASSSPGEETQYFGPGTRLLVL.

The gene calls are TRBV5-1 and TRBJ2-7; TRBD1 might be the D (7 bases). Trimming pared 5 bases from V and 0 bases from J, leaving 18 bases between. The CDR3 extends over 16 amino acids. Germline V lookup: CDR1 SGHRS, CDR2 YFSETQ. The CDR3 bases are TGCGCCAGCAGTAAAGGAGGGGGCCCTAGCTCCTACGAGCAGTACTTC. Translated, it gives CASSKGGGPSSYEQYF.

This chain links TRBV7-7 with TRBJ2-2; D possibly corresponds to TRBD2 (7 bases). The length of the CDR3 is 16 residues. Per germline, CDR1 SSHAT and CDR2 FNYEAQ (reference sequence). Trimming removed 5 bases at V and 2 bases at J, with 15 bases between. The CDR3 nucleotides read TGTGCCAGCAGCCTCGGGAGGACAGTTAACACCGGGGAGCTGTTTTTT. It is translated as CASSLGRTVNTGELFF.

This chain links TRBV29-1 with TRBJ1-5; TRBD1 aligns across 8 bases. The CDR3 runs to 13 residues. Germline lookup yields CDR1 SQVTM and CDR2 ANQGSEA. Germline trimming cut 6 bases from V and 4 bases from J; bases unmatched to any gene: 5. The CDR3 loop reads CSVRQGPNQPQHF. In DNA form, the CDR3 reads TGCAGCGTCAGACAGGGGCCAAATCAGCCCCAGCATTTT.

J is TRBJ2-1 and V is TRBV30; 7 nucleotides align to TRBD2. Losses at the gene ends were 0 bases for V and 2 bases for J; bases not matched to a gene: 7. Germline CDR1 GTSNPN, CDR2 SVGIG (reference sequence). The CDR3 length is 16 residues. CDR3: CAWSVPGGFPYNEQFF. CDR3 DNA: TGTGCCTGGAGTGTACCGGGAGGTTTTCCCTACAATGAGCAGTTCTTC.

This clone showed up just a few times. CDR3 coding DNA: TGCGCCAGCAGCCAAGACCCTAGCGGGGGGGCGTGGGAGACCCAGTACTTC. It yields the protein CASSQDPSGGAWETQYF. This rearrangement joins TRBV4-3 to TRBJ2-5; 12 bases align to TRBD2. The CDR3 runs 17 residues. CDR1 is LGHNA and CDR2 is YSLEER in the germline V gene. After removal of 0 bases from V and 5 bases from J, the junction contained 7 bases not matched to a gene.

For this clone: One junction end disagrees with the germline gene, perhaps due to a read error. V gene TRBV18 combines with J gene TRBJ1-4; D possibly corresponds to TRBD1 (6 bases). The CDR3 is 15 amino acids. CDR1 is KGHSH and CDR2 is LQKENI in the germline V gene. Written as DNA, the CDR3 is TGTGCCAGCTCACCGCGGCAGGGGATTAATGAAGAACTGTTTTTT. It encodes CASSPRQGINEELFF.

The chain uses TRBV28 and TRBJ2-1; D possibly corresponds to TRBD1 (5 bases). Germline V lookup: CDR1 MDHEN, CDR2 SYDVKM. This CDR3 has 14 amino acids. Trimming left V 6 bases short and J 4 bases short, with 13 bases between. The CDR3 spells CASRRQSFYNEQFF. The DNA of the CDR3 is TGTGCCAGCAGGAGACAGAGTTTTTACAATGAGCAGTTCTTC.

The V call is TRBV28, the J call TRBJ1-4; no definite D call. The germline V gene has CDR1 MDHEN and CDR2 SYDVKM. The CDR3 loop spans 14 amino acids. Trimming pared 4 bases from V and 8 bases from J, leaving 14 bases between. The CDR3 DNA is TGTGCCAGCAGTTCGGGATCGTATAGGGAAAAACTGTTTTTT. Protein sequence: CASSSGSYREKLFF. Complete variable domain (other parts from reference TRBV28 and TRBJ1-4): DVKVTQSSRYLVKRTGEKVFLECVQDMDHENMFWYRQDPGLGLRLIYFSYDVKMKEKGDIPEGYSVSREKKERFSLILESASTNQTSMYLCASSSGSYREKLFFGSGTQLSVL.

This chain links TRBV11-3 with TRBJ2-1, with 8 nucleotides matching TRBD2. CDR1 is SGHNT and CDR2 is YENEEA in the germline V gene. This CDR3 comprises 14 residues. The V segment lost 4 bases and the J segment 10 bases; nucleotides outside the gene matches: 9. In DNA form, the CDR3 reads TGTGCCAGCAGCTCGGGGGGGATAGGGCGCGAGCAGTTCTTC. Protein product: CASSSGGIGREQFF.